What follows are 10 T cell receptor beta chains derived from one specimen sequenced in a study of T-cell memory formation after mild COVID-19. MiXCR, run by TCRdb on the 5' RACE reads, gives a single entry per CDR3 protein. The data show 29,000 or so distinct CDR3 sequences, 15% to 20% seen once. Sequencing was performed on PBMCs or a T cell subset sorted from them (not recorded which). The receptors come from an adult who had mild COVID-19 (a few samples of this study predate the infection). Cell type and time point are not known.

This clonotype has at least ten counts. The chain carries TRBV4-2 and TRBJ1-2; the match to TRBD1 covers 8 bases. Unmatched junction bases numbered 6, after V lost 3 bases and J lost 6 bases. This CDR3 is 14 amino acids long. Germline-derived CDR1 and CDR2 are LGHNA and YNFKEQ. The CDR3 DNA sequence: TGTGCCAGCAGCCACATCCGGACAGGGAATGGCTACACCTTC. Translation gives CASSHIRTGNGYTF.

In its sample, this clonotype was seen a few times. The genes are TRBV9 and TRBJ2-7; 7 bases match TRBD2. From germline, CDR1 is SGDLS and CDR2 YYNGEE. The CDR3 loop spans 17 amino acids. With 4 bases clipped from V and 0 bases from J, the junction kept 13 bases outside the gene matches. The CDR3 here is CASSPRGGSRSSYEQYF. The DNA for the CDR3 is TGTGCCAGCAGCCCCCGGGGAGGGTCGAGAAGCTCCTACGAGCAGTACTTC.

This clonotype appeared many times. J is TRBJ1-5 and V is TRBV4-2, with a possible D match to TRBD1 (5 bases). The V end was cut by 3 bases, the J end by 7 bases, with 10 bases between. The length of the CDR3 is 13 residues. Per germline, CDR1 LGHNA and CDR2 YNFKEQ. This CDR3 reads CASSHSREQPQHF. CDR3 in DNA: TGTGCCAGCAGCCACTCCAGGGAACAGCCCCAGCATTTT.

To note about this clonotype: This may stem from a read error, because a much larger clone lies one nucleotide away. The CDR3 here is CASTSTTRAYDQYF. For the CDR3, the DNA is TGTGCCAGCACCAGTACTACGAGGGCCTACGATCAGTACTTC. J is TRBJ2-7 and V is TRBV12-3 or TRBV12-4; possible D gene TRBD2, 5 bases. The CDR3 runs to 14 residues.

This chain links TRBV7-2 with TRBJ1-2; the match to TRBD1 covers 8 bases. J gave up 4 bases and V 6 bases, and 13 bases lay outside the gene matches. The germline V gene encodes CDR1 SGHTA and CDR2 FQGNSA. The length of the CDR3 is 16 residues. This CDR3 is CASSRQGATGTYGYTF. The CDR3 DNA is TGTGCCAGCAGTCGTCAGGGGGCGACGGGTACCTATGGCTACACCTTC.

The V gene is TRBV2, the J gene TRBJ2-7; D might be TRBD1 (6 bases). V lost 2 bases, J lost 3 bases, and 11 bases lay in between. The V gene's germline CDR1 is SNHLY and CDR2 FYNNEI. The CDR3 is 14 amino acids. The CDR3 DNA follows: TGTGCCAGCAGTGAACAGGGGATCGGCTACGAGCAGTACTTC. This sequence encodes CASSEQGIGYEQYF.

There are many counts of this clonotype. This sequence joins TRBV15 and TRBJ1-2, with D unclear. Trimming removed 1 base from V and 4 bases from J, with 16 bases in between. This CDR3 region has 16 residues. Germline CDR1 is LNHNV and CDR2 is YYDKDF (reference sequence). DNA of the CDR3: TGTGCCACCAGCAGAGGGGCAGGAGGAGGTGTCTATGGCTACACCTTC. Protein product: CATSRGAGGGVYGYTF.

This sequence joins TRBV20-1 and TRBJ2-6; no clear D. There are 14 residues in the CDR3. The germline V gene encodes CDR1 DFQATT and CDR2 SNEGSKA (reference sequence). CDR3: CRAQPGSGANVLTF. CDR3 bases: TGCAGGGCCCAACCTGGCTCTGGGGCCAACGTCCTGACTTTC.

This clonotype was recorded at least ten times. The chain links TRBV10-3 to TRBJ2-7, with 10 bases aligning to TRBD2. The CDR3 sequence is 15 residues long. CDR1 is ENHRY and CDR2 is SYGVKD in the germline V gene. V shed 3 bases, J shed 1 base, and the junction held 3 bases outside the gene matches. The DNA of the CDR3 is TGTGCCATCAGTGATCCGGGACTAGCGTCCTACGAGCAGTACTTC. This sequence encodes CAISDPGLASYEQYF.

The chain couples TRBV11-3 to TRBJ1-1; the match to TRBD1 covers 7 bases. The ends lost 5 bases at V and 1 base at J; junction bases unmatched: 4. Germline V gene lookup returns CDR1 SGHNT and CDR2 YENEEA. This CDR3 is built from 14 residues. The CDR3 here is CASSRWTGNTEAFF. CDR3 DNA sequence: TGTGCCAGCAGCCGTTGGACAGGGAACACTGAAGCTTTCTTT.